This record covers a single T cell receptor (beta chain). Participant ages covered 18 to 89 years across about 22 US areas. Germline V gene data show CDR1 as MNHEY and CDR2 as SMNVEV (reference sequence). The V end lost 3 bases, the J end lost 3 bases, and 8 bases lay between the germline ends. The CDR3 sequence is 14 residues long. This entry belongs to a study of blood T cell repertoires in COVID-19. Study overall: T cells, B-cell-depleted T cells, or PBMCs provided the cDNA or gDNA that served as material.

Methods used by the authors: Amplification of reference gene primers was used by the study to estimate nucleated cell counts. The data were produced by immunoSEQ multiplex PCR, yet TCRdb's version contains in-frame clones alone and is incomplete. The V and J calls and clone size were taken over from that table, and D and trimming were inferred from the DNA. The sample contains 180,000 or so clones, roughly nine tenths of which appear only once. The J gene is TRBJ2-2, the V gene TRBV27; D ambiguous. Material for sequencing was PBMCs or T cells enriched from blood (not recorded which). The receptor was derived from a woman aged 40 to 49 with acute COVID-19. The CDR3 region is CASSFQWHTGELFF. The CDR3 DNA reads TGTGCCAGCAGTTTTCAGTGGCACACCGGGGAGCTGTTTTTT.